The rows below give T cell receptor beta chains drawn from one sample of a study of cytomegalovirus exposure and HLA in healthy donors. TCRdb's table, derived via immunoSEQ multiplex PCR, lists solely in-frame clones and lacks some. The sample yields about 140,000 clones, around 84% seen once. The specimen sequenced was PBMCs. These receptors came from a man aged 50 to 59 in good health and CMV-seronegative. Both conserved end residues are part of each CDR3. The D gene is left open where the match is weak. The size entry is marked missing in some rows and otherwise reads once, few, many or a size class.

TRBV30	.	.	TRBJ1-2	CAWKRRRADGYTF	TGTGCCTGGAAAAGGCGCAGGGCGGATGGCTACACCTTC
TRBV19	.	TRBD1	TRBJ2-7	CASSIGGTGGYSEQYF	TGTGCCAGTAGTATCGGGGGGACAGGGGGATATTCTGAGCAGTACTTC
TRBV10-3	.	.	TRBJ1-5	CAINSTDYQPQHF	TGTGCCATCAATTCGACAGATTATCAGCCCCAGCATTTT
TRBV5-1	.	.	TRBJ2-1	CASSLERGPYNEQFF	TGCGCCAGCAGCTTGGAACGGGGTCCCTACAATGAGCAGTTCTTC
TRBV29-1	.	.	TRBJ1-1	CSVGGSNTEAFF	TGCAGCGTTGGAGGCTCGAACACTGAAGCTTTCTTT
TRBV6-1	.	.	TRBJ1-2	CASSEGGVGSGYTF	TGTGCCAGCAGTGAAGGAGGAGTAGGGAGTGGCTACACCTTC
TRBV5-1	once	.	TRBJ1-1	CASSLDSPREAFF	TGCGCCAGCAGCTTGGACAGCCCACGGGAAGCTTTCTTT
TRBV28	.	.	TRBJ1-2	CASTLQGPYGYTF	TGTGCCAGCACCCTACAGGGACCTTATGGCTACACCTTC
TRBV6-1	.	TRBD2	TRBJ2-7	CASRPLAPYSYEQYF	TGTGCCAGCCGACCACTAGCGCCTTACTCCTACGAGCAGTACTTC
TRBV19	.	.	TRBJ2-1	CASSISLRWGHNEQFF	TGTGCCAGTAGTATTTCTCTAAGATGGGGCCACAATGAGCAGTTCTTC
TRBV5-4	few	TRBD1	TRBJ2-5	CASSRNHRGSTETQYF	TGTGCCAGCAGCCGGAATCACAGGGGGTCGACGGAGACCCAGTACTTC
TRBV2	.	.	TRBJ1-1	CASSMEGRTEAFF	TGTGCCAGCAGTATGGAGGGTCGCACTGAAGCTTTCTTT
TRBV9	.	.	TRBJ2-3	CASSVGWGQSDTQYF	TGTGCCAGCAGCGTAGGGTGGGGCCAATCAGATACGCAGTATTTT
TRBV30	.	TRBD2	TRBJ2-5	CAWSRSLAVQETQYF	TGTGCCTGGAGTAGATCTCTAGCGGTGCAAGAGACCCAGTACTTC
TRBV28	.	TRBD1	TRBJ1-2	CASSSGTVNGYTF	TGTGCCAGCAGTTCCGGGACAGTGAATGGCTACACCTTC
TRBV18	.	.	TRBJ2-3	CASSPQGASGTDTQYF	TGTGCCAGCTCACCACAGGGGGCTAGCGGCACAGATACGCAGTATTTT
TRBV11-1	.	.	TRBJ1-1	CASSLLRDTEAFF	TGTGCCAGCAGCTTATTGAGGGATACTGAAGCTTTCTTT
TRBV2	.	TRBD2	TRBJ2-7	CASSEQAGRTYEQYF	TGTGCCAGCAGTGAACAAGCGGGACGAACCTACGAGCAGTACTTC
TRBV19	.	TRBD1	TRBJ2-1	CASSKQGARGEQFF	TGTGCCAGTAGTAAACAGGGGGCTCGTGGTGAGCAGTTCTTC
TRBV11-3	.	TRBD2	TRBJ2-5	CASSPGGGETQYF	TGTGCCAGCAGTCCCGGCGGGGGGGAGACCCAGTACTTC
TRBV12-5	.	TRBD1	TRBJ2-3	CASGPKTGGDTQYF	TGTGCTAGTGGTCCTAAGACAGGGGGAGATACGCAGTATTTT
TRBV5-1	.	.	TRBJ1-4	CASRKSSGLTNEKLFF	TGCGCCAGCAGAAAGAGCTCAGGGCTCACTAATGAAAAACTGTTTTTT
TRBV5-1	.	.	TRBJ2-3	CASSLSGRLTDTQYF	TGCGCCAGCAGCTTGTCGGGGAGGCTAACAGATACGCAGTATTTT
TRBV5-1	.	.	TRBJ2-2	CASSPPRTENTGELFF	TGCGCCAGCAGCCCCCCCCGGACAGAAAACACCGGGGAGCTGTTTTTT
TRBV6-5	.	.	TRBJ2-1	CASSYSSDNEQFF	TGTGCCAGCAGTTACTCTTCCGACAATGAGCAGTTCTTC
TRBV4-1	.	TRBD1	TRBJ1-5	CASSQETGRQPQHF	TGCGCCAGCAGCCAGGAGACAGGGAGACAGCCCCAGCATTTT
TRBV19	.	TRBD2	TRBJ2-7	CASSTYGTSSYEQYF	TGTGCCAGTAGTACCTACGGGACTAGCTCCTACGAGCAGTACTTC
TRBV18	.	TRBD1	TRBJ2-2	CASSPVRQGIGELFF	TGTGCCAGCTCACCAGTGAGACAGGGTATCGGGGAGCTGTTTTTT
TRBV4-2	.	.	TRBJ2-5	CASSQVGAGETQYF	TGTGCCAGCAGCCAAGTAGGGGCCGGGGAGACCCAGTACTTC
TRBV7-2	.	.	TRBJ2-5	CASSSHGGQETQYF	TGTGCCAGCAGCTCCCACGGGGGCCAAGAGACCCAGTACTTC
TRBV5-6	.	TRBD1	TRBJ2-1	CASSLPDRAKFPYNEQFF	TGTGCCAGCAGCTTGCCTGACAGGGCGAAGTTCCCCTACAATGAGCAGTTCTTC
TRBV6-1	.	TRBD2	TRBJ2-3	CASSDLAGVTDTQYF	TGTGCCAGCAGTGATCTAGCGGGGGTCACAGATACGCAGTATTTT
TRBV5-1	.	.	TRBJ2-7	CASSLAKGRGFGEQYF	TGCGCCAGCAGCTTGGCAAAGGGCCGGGGGTTCGGCGAGCAGTACTTC
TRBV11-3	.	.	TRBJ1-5	CASSPLFNQPQHF	TGTGCCAGCAGCCCTCTATTCAATCAGCCCCAGCATTTT
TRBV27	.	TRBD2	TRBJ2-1	CASSLAGGNEQFF	TGTGCCAGCAGTCTAGCGGGAGGTAATGAGCAGTTCTTC
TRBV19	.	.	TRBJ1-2	CASSIPHYREWSGYTF	TGTGCCAGTAGTATACCCCATTATCGGGAATGGAGCGGCTACACCTTC
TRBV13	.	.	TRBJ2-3	CASSPGVTDTQYF	TGTGCCAGCAGCCCCGGGGTCACAGATACGCAGTATTTT
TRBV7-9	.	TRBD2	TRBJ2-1	CASTRASGPNEQFF	TGTGCCAGCACGCGGGCTAGCGGGCCCAATGAGCAGTTCTTC
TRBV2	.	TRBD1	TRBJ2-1	CASRGQLNNEQFF	TGTGCCAGCAGGGGACAGCTCAACAATGAGCAGTTCTTC
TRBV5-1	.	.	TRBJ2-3	CASSMGGGTTDTQYF	TGCGCCAGCAGCATGGGAGGGGGAACAACAGATACGCAGTATTTT
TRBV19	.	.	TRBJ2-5	CASSIRPRETQYF	TGTGCCAGTAGTATAAGGCCTAGGGAGACCCAGTACTTC
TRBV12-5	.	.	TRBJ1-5	CASGLANNQPQHF	TGTGCTAGTGGTTTGGCCAACAATCAGCCCCAGCATTTT
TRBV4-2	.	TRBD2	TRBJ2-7	CASSPQRGNYEQYF	TGTGCCAGCAGCCCCCAGCGGGGCAACTACGAGCAGTACTTC
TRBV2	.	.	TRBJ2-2	CASRRLALPTGELFF	TGTGCCAGCAGGAGGCTGGCTTTACCCACCGGGGAGCTGTTTTTT
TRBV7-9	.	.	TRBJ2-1	CASSSPSYLNEQFF	TGTGCCAGCAGCTCGCCATCTTACTTGAATGAGCAGTTCTTC
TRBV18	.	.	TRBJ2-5	CASSPSGTQYF	TGTGCCAGCTCACCATCGGGGACCCAGTACTTC
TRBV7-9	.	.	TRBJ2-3	CASSPTPDSDTQYF	TGTGCCAGCAGCCCAACACCCGACTCAGATACGCAGTATTTT
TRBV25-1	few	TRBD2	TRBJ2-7	CASKRTSGSHEQYF	TGTGCCAGCAAGCGGACTAGCGGGAGTCACGAGCAGTACTTC
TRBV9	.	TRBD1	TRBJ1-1	CASSVGQANTEAFF	TGTGCCAGCAGCGTGGGACAGGCAAACACTGAAGCTTTCTTT
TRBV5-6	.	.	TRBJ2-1	CASSLWVAVNEQFF	TGTGCCAGCAGCCTGTGGGTAGCGGTCAATGAGCAGTTCTTC